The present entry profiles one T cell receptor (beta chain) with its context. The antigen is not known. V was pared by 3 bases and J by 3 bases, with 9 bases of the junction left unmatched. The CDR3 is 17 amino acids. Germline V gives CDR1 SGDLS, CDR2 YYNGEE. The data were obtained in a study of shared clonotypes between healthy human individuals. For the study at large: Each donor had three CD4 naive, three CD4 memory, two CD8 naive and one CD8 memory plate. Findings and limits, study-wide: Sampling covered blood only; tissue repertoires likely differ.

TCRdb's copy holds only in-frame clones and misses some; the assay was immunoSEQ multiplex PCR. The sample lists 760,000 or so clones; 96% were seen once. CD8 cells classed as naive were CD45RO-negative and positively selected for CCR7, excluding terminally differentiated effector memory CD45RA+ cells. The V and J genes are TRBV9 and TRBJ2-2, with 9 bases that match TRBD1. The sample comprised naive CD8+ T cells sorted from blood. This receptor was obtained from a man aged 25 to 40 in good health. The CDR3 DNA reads TGTGCCAGCAGCGCCCCTTGGGGACAGGGTGACACCGGGGAGCTGTTTTTT. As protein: CASSAPWGQGDTGELFF.